This T cell receptor (beta chain) was sequenced for a study of siplizumab effects on memory and regulatory T cells. Study conclusions and caveats: Memory T cells appeared less diverse than naive cells, which seemed to contribute substantially to alloresponse. Alloreactive sequences traceable to unstimulated CD4+ memory cells declined significantly under siplizumab.

Assays were performed on approximately 100,000 TCR templates per sample. The protocol was immunoSEQ multiplex PCR, while the TCRdb copy is restricted to in-frame clones and leaves out a portion. Of approximately 97,000 clones listed, 80% to 95% are singletons. From germline, CDR1 is MNHNY and CDR2 SVGAGI (reference sequence). Trimming left V 5 bases short and J 4 bases short, with 9 bases between. The CDR3 is made up of 13 amino acids. This clone was counted only a few times. Its antigen is not identified. The material sequenced was CD4+ T cells sorted from blood. This sequence joins TRBV6-6 and TRBJ1-5; the D gene is possibly TRBD1 (5 bases). This sequence was found in a human donor in good health. In DNA form, the CDR3 reads TGTGCCAGCAGTCTCAGGGTGAATCAGCCCCAGCATTTT. It translates to CASSLRVNQPQHF.